This entry is about one TCR beta chain. TCRdb's copy holds only in-frame clones and misses some; the assay was immunoSEQ multiplex PCR. The repertoire includes about 210,000 clones, roughly 87% of them detected once, and 9% to 12% sits in the top ten. The data originate from a study of blood T cell repertoires in COVID-19. This CDR3 comprises 16 residues. The J segment lost 1 base and the V segment lost 5 bases, leaving 10 bases of the junction unmatched. Germline V gene lookup returns CDR1 LNHNV and CDR2 YYDKDF (reference sequence). The J gene is TRBJ2-5, the V gene TRBV15; 7 nucleotides line up with TRBD1. The origin of this receptor is a man aged 18 to 29 with acute COVID-19. Sequencing was carried out using PBMCs or T cells enriched from blood (not recorded which). The DNA for the CDR3 is TGTGCCACCAGCTCCTCCCGGGACAGCGCCCAAGAGACCCAGTACTTC. Protein sequence: CATSSSRDSAQETQYF. The entire variable domain, with the rest obtained from reference TRBV15 and TRBJ2-5, is as follows: DAMVIQNPRYQVTQFGKPVTLSCSQTLNHNVMYWYQQKSSQAPKLLFHYYDKDFNNEADTPDNFQSRRPNTSFCFLDIRSPGLGDTAMYLCATSSSRDSAQETQYFGPGTRLLVL.